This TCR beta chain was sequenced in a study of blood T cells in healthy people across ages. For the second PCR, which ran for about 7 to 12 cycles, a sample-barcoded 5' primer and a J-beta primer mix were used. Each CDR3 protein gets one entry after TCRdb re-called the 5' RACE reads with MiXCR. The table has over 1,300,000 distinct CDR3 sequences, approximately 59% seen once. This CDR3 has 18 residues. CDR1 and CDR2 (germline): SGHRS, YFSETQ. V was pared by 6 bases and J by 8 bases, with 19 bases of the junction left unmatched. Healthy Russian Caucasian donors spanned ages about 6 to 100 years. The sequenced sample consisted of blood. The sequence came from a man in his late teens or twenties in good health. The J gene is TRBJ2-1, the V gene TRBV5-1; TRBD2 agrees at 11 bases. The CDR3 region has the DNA TGCGCCAGCACCCCCAACTCGCAACTAGCGGGGGCTTTCTATGAGCAGTTCTTC. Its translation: CASTPNSQLAGAFYEQFF. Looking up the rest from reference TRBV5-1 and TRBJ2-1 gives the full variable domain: KAGVTQTPRYLIKTRGQQVTLSCSPISGHRSVSWYQQTPGQGLQFLFEYFSETQRNKGNFPGRFSGRQFSNSRSEMNVSTLELGDSALYLCASTPNSQLAGAFYEQFFGPGTRLTVL.